What follows are 32 T cell receptor beta chains derived from one specimen sequenced in a study of blood T cell repertoires in COVID-19. The method was immunoSEQ multiplex PCR; TCRdb's version includes in-frame clones alone and lacks a portion of them. The sample includes about 58,000 clones, about 79% of them seen just once. Material for sequencing was peripheral blood. Receptors originate from a human donor in a cohort sampled during active COVID-19.

The J gene is TRBJ2-7, the V gene TRBV7-6, with TRBD2 as a possible D gene (6 bases). Per germline, CDR1 SGHVS and CDR2 FNYEAQ. V lost 1 base, J lost 4 bases, and 17 bases lay in between. The CDR3 is 16 residues long. CDR3 sequence (DNA): TGTGCCAGCAGCTTAGAGGCGGGACCCCTCATATACGAGCAGTACTTC. Translating it yields CASSLEAGPLIYEQYF.

The chain has TRBV7-9 and TRBJ1-6; the D gene is possibly TRBD1 (5 bases). Trimming stripped 3 bases from V and 7 bases from J, with 16 bases between. Germline CDR1 SEHNR, CDR2 FQNEAQ (reference sequence). The CDR3 has 16 residues. CDR3 sequence (DNA): TGTGCCAGCAGCTTGGACTTCAGGGAGGAAAATTCACCCCTCCACTTT. It specifies CASSLDFREENSPLHF.

The chain uses TRBV6-2 or TRBV6-3 and TRBJ2-7; D remains ambiguous. This CDR3 has 11 amino acids. The germline V and J ends were trimmed by 2 bases and 10 bases, with 9 bases remaining between them. Germline CDR1 is MNHEY and CDR2 is SVGEGT. The DNA of the CDR3 is TGTGCCAGCAGTTACATGGCCCAACAGTACTTC. This gives the protein CASSYMAQQYF.

The rearrangement links TRBV18 to TRBJ1-4; the D gene is possibly TRBD1 (5 bases). The germline V and J ends were trimmed by 3 bases and 10 bases, with 21 bases remaining between them. The germline V gene has CDR1 KGHSH and CDR2 LQKENI. The CDR3 has 16 amino acids. CDR3 in amino acids: CASSPQQAGSRGKLFF. CDR3 in DNA: TGTGCCAGCTCACCGCAGCAGGCGGGGTCTAGGGGAAAACTGTTTTTT.

The CDR3 loop is CAIHFPGDYNEQFF. CDR3 in DNA: TGTGCCATCCACTTCCCAGGGGACTACAATGAGCAGTTCTTC. This sequence joins TRBV2 and TRBJ2-1, with a possible D match to TRBD1 (6 bases). V was pared by 10 bases and J by 3 bases, with 16 bases between. This CDR3 spans 14 amino acids. Germline lookup yields CDR1 SNHLY and CDR2 FYNNEI.

The rearrangement links TRBV3-1 (or the pseudogene TRBV3-2) to TRBJ2-1, with 9 bases aligning to TRBD2. This CDR3 is built from 15 residues. Germline V gives CDR1 LGHDT, CDR2 YNNKEL (reference sequence). The V and J ends lost 6 bases and 1 base, in that order; junction bases with no gene match: 4. CDR3 coding DNA: TGTGCCAGCAGTAAGCGGGGGGCTTCCTACAATGAGCAGTTCTTC. Encoded protein: CASSKRGASYNEQFF.

On this clone itself: Other nucleotide sequences from this sample produce the same CDR3. This chain uses TRBV6-6 with TRBJ1-6, with 10 positions matching TRBD1. Germline lookup yields CDR1 MNHNY and CDR2 SVGAGI (reference sequence). The V gene end was trimmed by 6 bases and the J gene end by 7 bases; junction bases not matched to a gene: 3. This CDR3 has 14 amino acids. For the CDR3, the DNA is TGTGCCAGCAGCTTGGACAGGGGGAATTCACCCCTCCACTTT. This codes for CASSLDRGNSPLHF.

J is TRBJ2-7 and V is TRBV7-2; 7 positions agree with TRBD1. The V and J ends lost 1 base and 4 bases, in that order; junction bases with no gene match: 7. CDR3 size: 15 residues. CDR1 SGHTA and CDR2 FQGNSA come from the germline V gene. The CDR3 spells CASSLGDSFRYEQYF. The CDR3 DNA is TGTGCCAGCAGCTTAGGGGACAGTTTTAGATACGAGCAGTACTTC.

V and J are TRBV7-2 and TRBJ2-7; 16 bases fit TRBD2. Germline-derived CDR1 and CDR2 are SGHTA and FQGNSA. With V trimmed by 5 bases and J by 4 bases, 2 bases remained unmatched. This CDR3 contains 15 residues. For the CDR3, the DNA is TGTGCCAGCAGCCAGGGACTAGCGGGAGGGTACGAGCAGTACTTC. It specifies CASSQGLAGGYEQYF.

The V gene is TRBV18, the J gene TRBJ1-4; 7 bases are shared with TRBD1. There are 13 residues in the CDR3. Trimming cost V 3 bases and J 8 bases; bases outside gene matches: 3. CDR1 is KGHSH, CDR2 LQKENI, per germline. The CDR3, as DNA: TGTGCCAGCTCACCCGGGACAGCCGAAAAACTGTTTTTT. Its protein is CASSPGTAEKLFF.

The chain couples TRBV10-1 to TRBJ1-1; 7 nucleotides align to TRBD1. Germline-derived CDR1 and CDR2 are WNHNN and SYGVQD (reference sequence). V shed 2 bases, J shed 4 bases, and the junction held 13 bases outside the gene matches. The CDR3 consists of 17 residues. The CDR3 sequence: CASSEVRMEGAATEAFF. Written as DNA, the CDR3 is TGCGCCAGCAGTGAGGTAAGGATGGAGGGGGCGGCCACTGAAGCTTTCTTT.

The J gene is TRBJ2-7, the V gene TRBV5-5; D might be TRBD1 (5 bases). Germline CDR1 and CDR2: SGHKS and YYEKEE (reference sequence). The CDR3 is 14 amino acids. V lost 0 bases and J 2 bases, leaving 9 bases between the germline ends. The CDR3 nucleotides read TGTGCCAGCAGCTTGGAGGCAGGGACCTACGAGCAGTACTTC. As protein: CASSLEAGTYEQYF.

This clone was seen a handful of times. This chain joins TRBV27 and TRBJ2-7; TRBD2 might be the D (5 bases). The germline V and J ends were trimmed by 5 bases and 1 base, with 9 bases remaining between them. From germline, CDR1 is MNHEY and CDR2 SMNVEV (reference sequence). The CDR3 extends over 13 amino acids. In nucleotides, the CDR3 is TGTGCCAGCAGTGCCACTAGGTCCTACGAGCAGTACTTC. It is translated as CASSATRSYEQYF.

This clone was seen a handful of times. The genes are TRBV12-3 or TRBV12-4 and TRBJ2-1; D might be TRBD2 (5 bases). This CDR3 contains 12 residues. V was cut by 4 bases and J by 10 bases, with 11 bases left in between. The CDR3 DNA follows: TGTGCCAGCAGTTCCACTAGAGGCGAGCAGTTCTTC. Translating it yields CASSSTRGEQFF.

This rearrangement joins TRBV27 to TRBJ2-1, with 10 positions matching TRBD1. Germline CDR1 MNHEY, CDR2 SMNVEV (reference sequence). The CDR3 extends over 15 amino acids. V gave up 6 bases and J gave up 4 bases; unmatched junction bases: 6. CDR3 bases: TGTGCCAGCAGCTCACCGGGACAGGGGTACAATGAGCAGTTCTTC. Its translation is CASSSPGQGYNEQFF.

The CDR3 DNA is TGTGCCAGCAGCCTGACCGGGGACAGGGGTGACATTCAGTACTTC. Translation gives CASSLTGDRGDIQYF. The chain couples TRBV5-6 to TRBJ2-4; 10 bases line up with TRBD1. CDR3 length: 15 residues. J was trimmed by 8 bases and V by 4 bases; bases with no gene match: 9. Germline-derived CDR1 and CDR2 are SGHDT and YYEEEE.

The chain is built from TRBV4-3 and TRBJ2-1; a weak D match, TRBD2 (5 bases). Germline V lookup: CDR1 LGHNA, CDR2 YSLEER. Trimming cost V 1 base and J 0 bases, with 7 bases left between them. The CDR3 loop spans 15 amino acids. The CDR3 bases are TGCGCCAGCAGCCAAGGAGCGGTCTCCTACAATGAGCAGTTCTTC. Protein sequence: CASSQGAVSYNEQFF.

V and J are TRBV27 and TRBJ2-5; 11 bases are shared with TRBD2. The CDR3 has 14 amino acids. V shed 6 bases and J 5 bases; nucleotides not matched to a gene: 5. Germline V lookup: CDR1 MNHEY, CDR2 SMNVEV (reference sequence). CDR3 loop: CASRRLAGKETQYF. In DNA form, the CDR3 reads TGTGCCAGCAGGCGACTAGCGGGAAAGGAGACCCAGTACTTC.

This rearrangement joins TRBV11-2 to TRBJ2-7; D not certain. Trimming took 1 base from V and 0 from J, leaving 10 bases between them. This CDR3 has 15 amino acids. Germline lookup yields CDR1 SGHAT and CDR2 FQNNGV. The CDR3 bases are TGTGCCAGCAGCTTAGGATTTGGCATCTCCTACGAGCAGTACTTC. It specifies CASSLGFGISYEQYF.

This clone came up a few times. The V call is TRBV6-1, the J call TRBJ1-1, with D possibly matching TRBD1 (5 bases). The V and J ends lost 3 bases and 4 bases respectively, with 15 bases between them. Germline values: CDR1 MNHNS, CDR2 SASEGT. The CDR3 has 15 residues. The CDR3 reads CASSDSGGWFTEAFF. For the CDR3, the DNA is TGTGCCAGCAGTGATAGCGGGGGATGGTTCACTGAAGCTTTCTTT.

The chain has TRBV28 and TRBJ2-7, with D perhaps TRBD2 (5 bases). V shed 6 bases and J shed 6 bases, with 18 bases lying between them. Germline V CDR1 and CDR2: MDHEN, SYDVKM. CDR3 length: 14 amino acids. For the CDR3, the DNA is TGTGCCAGCAGGTACCGAGGGAGCGCGTCCGAGCAGTACTTC. Translating gives CASRYRGSASEQYF. The full variable domain, rest sourced from reference TRBV28 and TRBJ2-7, is DVKVTQSSRYLVKRTGEKVFLECVQDMDHENMFWYRQDPGLGLRLIYFSYDVKMKEKGDIPEGYSVSREKKERFSLILESASTNQTSMYLCASRYRGSASEQYFGPGTRLTVT.

The rearrangement links TRBV4-1 to TRBJ2-7; 7 bases are shared with TRBD2. Germline CDR1 MGHRA, CDR2 YSYEKL. This CDR3 spans 15 amino acids. V was clipped by 1 base and J by 3 bases; unmatched bases: 6. The CDR3 is CASSQASSGYYEQYF. The CDR3 DNA reads as TGCGCCAGCAGCCAAGCTTCTAGCGGATACTACGAGCAGTACTTC.

The CDR3 DNA reads as TGTGCCAGCAGTGAGGGGGCTCAGGTCTCCTATAATTCACCCCTCCACTTT. Encoded protein: CASSEGAQVSYNSPLHF. The genes are TRBV25-1 and TRBJ1-6, with D possibly being TRBD1 (6 bases). V gave up 3 bases and J gave up 0 bases, with 12 bases separating them. CDR1 is MGHDK, CDR2 SYGVNS, per germline. This CDR3 has 17 residues.

The chain has TRBV18 and TRBJ2-3; TRBD1 agrees at 7 bases. This CDR3 is 15 amino acids long. The trim removed 6 bases at V and 3 bases at J, leaving 9 bases unmatched. Germline V gene lookup returns CDR1 KGHSH and CDR2 LQKENI. The CDR3 bases are TGTGCCAGCTCCAGCCGGACAGGTAGGACAGATACGCAGTATTTT. Its protein product is CASSSRTGRTDTQYF. The full variable domain, its missing parts supplied by reference TRBV18 and TRBJ2-3, is NAGVMQNPRHLVRRRGQEARLRCSPMKGHSHVYWYRQLPEEGLKFMVYLQKENIIDESGMPKERFSAEFPKEGPSILRIQQVVRGDSAAYFCASSSRTGRTDTQYFGPGTRLTVL.

The V and J genes are TRBV9 and TRBJ1-4; no clear D. The CDR3 runs 14 residues. Germline V gene data show CDR1 as SGDLS and CDR2 as YYNGEE. V gave up 0 bases and J gave up 8 bases, with 11 bases separating them. The CDR3, as DNA: TGTGCCAGCAGCGTAGGGGCCCAAAACGAAAAACTGTTTTTT. Translating it yields CASSVGAQNEKLFF.

The V gene is TRBV30, the J gene TRBJ1-2; D remains unclear. Germline-derived CDR1 and CDR2 are GTSNPN and SVGIG (reference sequence). The V gene lost 4 bases and the J gene lost 6 bases, with 18 bases spanning the gap. The CDR3 is 14 amino acids. The CDR3 bases are TGTGCCTGGAATGGGCCGGGGTCCACCGATGGCTACACCTTC. Translated, it gives CAWNGPGSTDGYTF.

The chain uses TRBV2 and TRBJ1-1; D is undetermined. Per the germline V gene, CDR1 is SNHLY and CDR2 is FYNNEI. Trimming removed 9 bases at V and 4 bases at J, with 30 bases between. The CDR3 is 18 residues long. The chain's CDR3 is CARTGGEGGLSQSTEAFF. The CDR3 DNA reads as TGTGCCAGGACGGGAGGTGAGGGTGGTCTTTCCCAAAGCACTGAAGCTTTCTTT.

The chain has TRBV4-1 and TRBJ1-1; weak D call: TRBD1 (5 bases). V was pared by 4 bases and J by 1 base, with 13 bases between. This CDR3 is built from 15 residues. The V gene's germline CDR1 is MGHRA and CDR2 YSYEKL. The chain's CDR3 is CASSPLGASNTEAFF. In DNA form, the CDR3 reads TGCGCCAGCAGCCCTCTAGGGGCTTCGAACACTGAAGCTTTCTTT.

This chain uses TRBV14 with TRBJ2-7; D gene ambiguous. CDR1 is SGHDN, CDR2 FVKESK, per germline. V was cut by 1 base and J by 7 bases, with 5 bases left in between. The CDR3 totals 11 residues. DNA of the CDR3: TGTGCCAGCAGCCAAGCGAGGGAGCAGTACTTC. It specifies CASSQAREQYF.

The V gene is TRBV11-2, the J gene TRBJ2-7; D is unresolved. The length of the CDR3 is 14 residues. Germline V lookup: CDR1 SGHAT, CDR2 FQNNGV. V was cut by 0 bases and J by 1 base, with 7 bases left in between. CDR3 amino acids: CASSLEGLSYEQYF. The CDR3 nucleotides read TGTGCCAGCAGCTTAGAGGGCCTTTCCTACGAGCAGTACTTC.

V and J are TRBV28 and TRBJ2-1, with 14 nucleotides matching TRBD2. Germline CDR1 and CDR2: MDHEN and SYDVKM. V lost 5 bases to trimming and J lost 9 bases; unmatched junction nucleotides: 6. The CDR3 consists of 15 residues. The DNA of the CDR3 is TGTGCCAGCAGTCTCCCGGGACTAGCGGGAGTTGAGCAGTTCTTC. Its protein product is CASSLPGLAGVEQFF.

The CDR3 coding sequence is TGTGCCAGCAGTTACCCCGACAGAAAATTCTCCTACGAGCAGTACTTC. This gives the protein CASSYPDRKFSYEQYF. The rearrangement links TRBV6-2 or TRBV6-3 to TRBJ2-7, with a tentative D call TRBD1 (5 bases). Germline-derived CDR1 and CDR2 are MNHEY and SVGEGT. V was trimmed by 2 bases and J by 0 bases, leaving 14 bases between them. The CDR3 spans 16 residues.